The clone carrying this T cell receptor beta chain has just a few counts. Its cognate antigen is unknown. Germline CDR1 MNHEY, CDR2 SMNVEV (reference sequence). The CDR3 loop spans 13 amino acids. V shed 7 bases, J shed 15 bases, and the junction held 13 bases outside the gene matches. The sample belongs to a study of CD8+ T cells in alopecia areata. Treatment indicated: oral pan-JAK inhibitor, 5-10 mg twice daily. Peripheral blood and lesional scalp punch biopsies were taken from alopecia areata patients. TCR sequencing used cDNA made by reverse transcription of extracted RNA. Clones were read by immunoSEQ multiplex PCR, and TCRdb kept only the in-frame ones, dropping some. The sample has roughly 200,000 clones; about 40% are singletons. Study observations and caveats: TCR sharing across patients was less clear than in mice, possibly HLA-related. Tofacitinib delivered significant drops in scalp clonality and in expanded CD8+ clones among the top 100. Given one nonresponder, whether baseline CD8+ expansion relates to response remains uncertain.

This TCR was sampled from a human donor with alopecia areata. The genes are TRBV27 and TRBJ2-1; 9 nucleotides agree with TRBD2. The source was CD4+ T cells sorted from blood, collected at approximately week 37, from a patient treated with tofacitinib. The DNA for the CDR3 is TGTGCCAGCAAGGGTAGCGGGAGCCGCCCAGTGTTCTTC. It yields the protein CASKGSGSRPVFF.